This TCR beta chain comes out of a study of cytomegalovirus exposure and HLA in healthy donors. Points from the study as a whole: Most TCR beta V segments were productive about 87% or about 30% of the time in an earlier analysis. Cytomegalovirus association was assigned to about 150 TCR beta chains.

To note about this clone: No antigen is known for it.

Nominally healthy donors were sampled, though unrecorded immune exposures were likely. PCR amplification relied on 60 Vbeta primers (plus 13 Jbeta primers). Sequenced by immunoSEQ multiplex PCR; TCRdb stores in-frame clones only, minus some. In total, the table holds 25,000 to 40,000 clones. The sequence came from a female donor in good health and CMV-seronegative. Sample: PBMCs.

CDR3 loop: CASKALAGNTGELFF. The CDR3 region has the DNA TGTGCCAGCAAGGCCCTAGCGGGGAACACCGGGGAGCTGTTTTTT. The chain links TRBV2 to TRBJ2-2, with TRBD2 identical over 8 bases. The CDR3 loop spans 15 amino acids. In germline, CDR1 is SNHLY, CDR2 FYNNEI. V was clipped by 7 bases and J by 1 base; unmatched bases: 5.